This entry describes one T cell receptor (beta chain). V was clipped by 1 base and J by 8 bases, with 6 bases between them. The length of the CDR3 is 12 residues. Germline lookup yields CDR1 KGHSH and CDR2 LQKENI. This record comes from a study of blood T cell repertoires in COVID-19. Study-wide background: Acute and convalescent COVID-19 specimens originated in the United States, Italy and Spain. Nucleic acid was either cDNA or gDNA, and it came from T cells, B-cell-depleted T cells, or PBMCs.

Study processing details: Reference gene primer amplification gave estimated nucleated cell counts. Repertoires were generated with immunoSEQ multiplex PCR, while TCRdb's copy carries only in-frame clones and drops some. Clone size and V and J calls were adopted from that table, with D and trimming inferred from the DNA. Counted here are 57,000 or so clones, about four fifths occurring once; the ten biggest clones make up more than 15%. The TCR sequence derives from a man between 65 and 80 years old with active COVID-19. Sequencing was done on a sample of peripheral blood. The chain uses TRBV18 and TRBJ1-3; D call uncertain. In DNA, the CDR3 is TGTGCCAGCTCACCACAATCCGACACCATATATTTT. Protein product: CASSPQSDTIYF.